These 12 T cell receptor beta chains were all obtained from the same sample, sequenced in a study of CD8+ T cells in alopecia areata. cDNA reverse transcribed from extracted RNA served as the sequencing template. This table comes from immunoSEQ multiplex PCR, and its TCRdb copy is limited to in-frame clones, with some not included. Found here are over 100,000 clones, no singletons; the ten largest cover roughly 21%. Material for sequencing was lesional skin. These receptors were obtained from a C3H/HeJ mouse with alopecia areata. The strain is characterized by the MHC haplotype H2-k.

With respect to this clone: Gene names and germline refer to mouse. The CDR3 extends 4 residues past the end of the read, so its final part is completed from the germline J gene. The V and J genes are TRBV1 and TRBJ2-3, with 14 bases matching TRBD2. Germline V lookup: CDR1 NSQYPW, CDR2 LRSPGD (reference sequence). V dropped 0 bases and J dropped 3; count of bases not matched to a gene: 8. The CDR3 runs to 19 residues. CDR3: CTCSADEGLGGRGAETLYF. The covered CDR3 bases are TGCACCTGCAGTGCAGATGAGGGACTGGGGGGGCGCGGAGCAGAA.

Only a few counts were recorded for this clone. Each gene name is a mouse one. The read finishes 4 residues shy of the CDR3 end, and the germline J gene is used to complete it. The sample has other DNA sequences that encode this CDR3 too. The chain is built from TRBV19 and TRBJ2-1; 9 bases match TRBD2. Trimming at V came to 5 bases and at J to 3 bases, leaving 3 bases not matched to a gene. From germline, CDR1 is FNHDT and CDR2 SITEND (reference sequence). The CDR3 loop spans 14 amino acids. CDR3 bases read: TGTGCCAGCAGCCCGACTGGGGGCTATGCT. Protein product: CASSPTGGYA. The whole CDR3 region reads CASSPTGGYAEQFF.

This clone was detected only a few times. Germline and genes here are mouse. Read data end 4 residues before the CDR3 end; the end is taken from the germline J gene. The chain carries TRBV13-2 and TRBJ2-4; the match to TRBD2 covers 13 bases. The germline CDR1 and CDR2 sequences are NNHNN and SYGAGS (reference sequence). This CDR3 has 17 amino acids. The V and J ends lost 0 bases and 3 bases, in that order; junction bases with no gene match: 4. CDR3 sequence reads: CASGDGTGGARQNTLYF. The sequenced part of the CDR3 DNA is TGTGCCAGCGGTGATGGGACTGGGGGGGCGCGACAAAAC.

This clone has a handful of counts. Gene names refer to mouse genes. CDR3 loop: CTCSAEQGVNYAEQFF. The sequenced part of the CDR3 DNA is TGCACCTGCAGTGCAGAGCAGGGGGTTAACTATGCT. The rearrangement uses TRBV1 and TRBJ2-1, with TRBD1 matching 7 bases. The read gets to within 4 residues of the CDR3 end, and the germline J gene fills in the rest. Germline V gene lookup returns CDR1 NSQYPW and CDR2 LRSPGD (reference sequence). J gave up 0 bases and V 0 bases, and 2 bases lay outside the gene matches. The length of the CDR3 is 16 residues.

This clone turned up a few times. Mouse germline and gene names are used. The read gets to within 4 residues of the CDR3 end, and the germline J gene fills in the rest. The genes are TRBV1 and TRBJ2-4; TRBD2 aligns across 10 bases. The CDR3 is made up of 15 amino acids. J was trimmed by 2 bases and V by 4 bases; bases with no gene match: 3. Germline CDR1 is NSQYPW and CDR2 is LRSPGD (reference sequence). CDR3 DNA, as far as it was read: TGCACCTGCAGTGGGACTGGGGGTGATCAAAAC. Protein sequence: CTCSGTGGDQN. In full, the CDR3 reads CTCSGTGGDQNTLYF.

This clone was seen a few times. The gene names here belong to mouse. The CDR3 extends 4 residues past the end of the read, so its final part is completed from the germline J gene. The chain is built from TRBV13-2 and TRBJ2-3, with 9 bases that match TRBD1. Germline values: CDR1 NNHNN, CDR2 SYGAGS (reference sequence). Unmatched junction bases numbered 6, after V lost 2 bases and J lost 2 bases. The CDR3 has 16 amino acids. CDR3 sequence reads: CASGDSGTGTAETLYF. The CDR3 bases that were read are TGTGCCAGCGGTGACTCCGGGACAGGGACTGCAGAA.

This clone was observed a few times. TCRdb's protein does not match the DNA translation at residue 12; the protein provided is translated from the DNA. The gene names here belong to mouse. The read falls 3 residues short of the CDR3 end, and the missing part is taken from the germline J gene. The V and J genes are TRBV13-3 and TRBJ1-3; 11 bases match TRBD1. The CDR3 runs to 15 residues. Germline values: CDR1 NNHDY, CDR2 SYVADS. The junction had 3 bases not matched to a gene; V was cut back by 5 bases and J by 2 bases. This CDR3 is CASSKDRGPGNTLYF. Incomplete CDR3 DNA: TGTGCCAGCAGCAAGGACAGGGGGCCTGGAAATACG.

Turning to this clone: Gene names are the mouse ones. The read ends 4 residues before the CDR3 terminus; that terminus is restored from the germline J gene. Other DNA variants within this sample encode the same CDR3. V gene TRBV1 combines with J gene TRBJ2-7, with D possibly matching TRBD1 (5 bases). Trimming took 3 bases from V and 0 from J, leaving 6 bases between them. The length of the CDR3 is 13 residues. The germline V gene encodes CDR1 NSQYPW and CDR2 LRSPGD (reference sequence). The CDR3 sequence is CTCSATASYEQYF. CDR3 DNA (partial): TGCACCTGCAGTGCGACAGCCTCCTAT.

In this sample, this clone turned up a few times. The germline and genes are mouse ones. The CDR3 end is not reached by the read, which stops 4 residues before it; the germline J gene fills it in. The chain joins TRBV1 to TRBJ2-5; TRBD1 aligns across 10 bases. The germline V gene has CDR1 NSQYPW and CDR2 LRSPGD (reference sequence). V trimming: 0 bases; J trimming: 1 base; junction bases outside the gene matches: 4. The CDR3 contains 17 residues. Here the CDR3 reads CTCSADPGQGDQDTQYF. CDR3 DNA (partial): TGCACCTGCAGTGCAGATCCTGGACAGGGGGACCAAGAC.

Concerning this clone itself: The gene symbols are mouse symbols. The read stops 4 residues short of the end of the CDR3; the missing end is completed from the germline J gene. The chain uses TRBV13-1 and TRBJ1-1, with a possible D match to TRBD1 (6 bases). The CDR3 has 12 amino acids. The germline gives CDR1 NSHNY, CDR2 SYGAGN. Partial CDR3 DNA: TGTGCCAGCAGTACAGGGAGGACA. Residues: CASSTGRT. The complete CDR3 protein is CASSTGRTEVFF.

This clone has a handful of counts. Genes here carry mouse names. CDR3 DNA, as far as it was read: TGCACCTGCAGTGCAGATAGACAGAATGGTCAAAAC. Amino acid sequence: CTCSADRQNGQN. The complete CDR3 protein is CTCSADRQNGQNTLYF. The V gene is TRBV1, the J gene TRBJ2-4, with D tentatively TRBD1 (5 bases). The read terminates 4 residues ahead of where the CDR3 ends, so the germline J gene completes it. Trimming took off 0 bases at V and 1 base at J, with 11 bases between the two ends. CDR3 length equals 16 residues. Germline loops: CDR1 NSQYPW, CDR2 LRSPGD (reference sequence). The full variable domain, rest sourced from reference TRBV1 and TRBJ2-4, is VTLLEQNPRWRLVPRGQAVNLRCILKNSQYPWMSWYQQDLQKQLQWLFTLRSPGDKEVKSLPGADYLATRVTDTELRLQVANMSQGRTLYCTCSADRQNGQNTLYFGAGTRLSVL.

In the case of this clone: Gene labels here are mouse ones. The CDR3 sequence is CASSLDLDRNSDYTF. The sequenced part of the CDR3 DNA is TGTGCAAGCAGCTTAGATTTGGACAGAAACTCC. The chain couples TRBV16 to TRBJ1-2; D might be TRBD1 (6 bases). The read ends 4 residues before the CDR3 terminus; that terminus is restored from the germline J gene. Per germline, CDR1 SGHSA and CDR2 FRNQAP. The CDR3 runs 15 residues. With 0 bases removed from V and 1 base from J, the gap between germline ends came to 9 bases.